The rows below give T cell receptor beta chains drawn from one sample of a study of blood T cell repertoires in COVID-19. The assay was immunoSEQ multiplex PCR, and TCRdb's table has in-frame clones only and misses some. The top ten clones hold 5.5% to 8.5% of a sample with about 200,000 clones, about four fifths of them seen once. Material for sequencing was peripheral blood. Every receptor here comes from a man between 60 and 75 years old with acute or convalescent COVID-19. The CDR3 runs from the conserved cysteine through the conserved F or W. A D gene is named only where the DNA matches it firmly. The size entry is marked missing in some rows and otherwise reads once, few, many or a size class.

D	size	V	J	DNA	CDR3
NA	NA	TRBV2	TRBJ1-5	TGTGCCAGCAGTGAAGCGAGGGCAGATAATGGCAATCAGCCCCAGCATTTT	CASSEARADNGNQPQHF
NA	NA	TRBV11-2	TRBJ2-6	TGTGCCAGCAGCTTAAATTGGGGCTCCTCTGGGGCCAACGTCCTGACTTTC	CASSLNWGSSGANVLTF
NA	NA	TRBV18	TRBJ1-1	TGTGCCAGCTCATTCCGGGACACGCTGAACACTGAAGCTTTCTTT	CASSFRDTLNTEAFF
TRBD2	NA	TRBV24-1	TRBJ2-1	TGTGCCACCAGTGATTTTGCGACTAGCGGGAAGGATGAGCAGTTCTTC	CATSDFATSGKDEQFF
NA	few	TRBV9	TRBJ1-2	TGTGCCAGCAGCGTACAGGGAGGCTATGGCTACACCTTC	CASSVQGGYGYTF
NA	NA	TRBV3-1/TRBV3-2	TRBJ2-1	TGTGCCAGCAGCCACGGTGTTTCCCTCTCCTACAATGAGCAGTTCTTC	CASSHGVSLSYNEQFF
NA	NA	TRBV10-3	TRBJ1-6	TGTGCCATCAGCCCAGGGATGGGAAATTCACCCCTCCACTTT	CAISPGMGNSPLHF
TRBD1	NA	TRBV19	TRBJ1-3	TGTGCCAGTACCCTGCCGGGACAGGGAACATTCGGTTCTGGAAACACCATATATTTT	CASTLPGQGTFGSGNTIYF
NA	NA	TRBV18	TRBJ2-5	TGTGCCAGCTCACCAGGGCGGGGAGAGACCCAGTACTTC	CASSPGRGETQYF
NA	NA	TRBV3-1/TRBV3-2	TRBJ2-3	TGTGCCAGCAGCCCTACGACAGATACGCAGTATTTT	CASSPTTDTQYF
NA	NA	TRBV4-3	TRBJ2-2	TGCGCCAGCAGCCAAGATAGGCGACAGAACACCGGGGAGCTGTTTTTT	CASSQDRRQNTGELFF
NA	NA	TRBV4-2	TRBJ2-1	TGTGCCAGCAGTGCGACAACGACCTACAATGAGCAGTTCTTC	CASSATTTYNEQFF
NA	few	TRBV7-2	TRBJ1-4	TGTGCCAGCAGCTTAGGCCTAACAGGTGCGGCTGAAAAACTGTTTTTT	CASSLGLTGAAEKLFF
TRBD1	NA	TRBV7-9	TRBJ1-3	TGTGCCAGCAGCCCCGAGGACAGGGAGAGCTCTGGAAACACCATATATTTT	CASSPEDRESSGNTIYF
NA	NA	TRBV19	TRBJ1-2	TGTGCCAGTAGTATGGTCGGCAGCTCACTATATGGCTACACCTTC	CASSMVGSSLYGYTF
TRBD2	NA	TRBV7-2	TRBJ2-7	TGTGCCAGCAGCTTAGACAGCGGGAGGGCCTCCGAGCAGTACTTC	CASSLDSGRASEQYF
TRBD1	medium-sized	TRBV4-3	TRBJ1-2	TGCGCCAGCAGCCAAGATCCGCAGGGGGCGTATGGCTACACCTTC	CASSQDPQGAYGYTF
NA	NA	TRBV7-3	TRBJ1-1	TGTGCCAGCAGCGAACAGAGGAACACTGAAGCTTTCTTT	CASSEQRNTEAFF
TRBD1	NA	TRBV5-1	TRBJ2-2	TGCGCCAGCGTCACCGGGACAGGGACCGGGGAGCTGTTTTTT	CASVTGTGTGELFF
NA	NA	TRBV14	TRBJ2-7	TGTGCCAGCATCCAAACACGGGTCAGGGGCCCCTACGAGCAGTACTTC	CASIQTRVRGPYEQYF
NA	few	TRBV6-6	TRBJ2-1	TGTGCCAGCGCGGGCAGCTATGATGAGCAGTTCTTC	CASAGSYDEQFF
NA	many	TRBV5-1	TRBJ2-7	TGCGCCAGCAGCTTGGATAGTGTATCAAGTTCCTACGAGCAGTACTTC	CASSLDSVSSSYEQYF